This T cell receptor (beta chain) was observed in a study of shared clonotypes between healthy human individuals. CD4+ cells underwent separation, giving CD45RA+ naive and CD45RA-negative memory subsets. Study conclusions and caveats: Rarefaction analysis demonstrated incomplete sorted-subset sequencing notwithstanding large depth. Naive CD4 clonotypes overlapped across a handful of donors at roughly 5%. Shared clonotypes across all four donors exceeded non-shared ones in generation probability.

As for this clone: Its target is unknown.

Method: immunoSEQ multiplex PCR; TCRdb's copy keeps in-frame clones and lacks some. The sample contains 2 million to 2.5 million clones, 90% to 95% of which appear only once. The sequenced sample was naive CD4+ T cells sorted from blood. Sample subset: CD45RA+ positively selected. This clonotype originated in a man younger than 35 in good health.

The CDR3 nucleotides are TGTGCCAGCAGTGGATTGAAACAGGGGCTCTATGGCTACACCTTC. This sequence encodes CASSGLKQGLYGYTF. This sequence joins TRBV6-1 and TRBJ1-2, with 7 nucleotides matching TRBD1. Germline CDR1 is MNHNS and CDR2 is SASEGT. The CDR3 contains 15 residues. Germline trimming cut 4 bases from V and 4 bases from J; bases unmatched to any gene: 9.